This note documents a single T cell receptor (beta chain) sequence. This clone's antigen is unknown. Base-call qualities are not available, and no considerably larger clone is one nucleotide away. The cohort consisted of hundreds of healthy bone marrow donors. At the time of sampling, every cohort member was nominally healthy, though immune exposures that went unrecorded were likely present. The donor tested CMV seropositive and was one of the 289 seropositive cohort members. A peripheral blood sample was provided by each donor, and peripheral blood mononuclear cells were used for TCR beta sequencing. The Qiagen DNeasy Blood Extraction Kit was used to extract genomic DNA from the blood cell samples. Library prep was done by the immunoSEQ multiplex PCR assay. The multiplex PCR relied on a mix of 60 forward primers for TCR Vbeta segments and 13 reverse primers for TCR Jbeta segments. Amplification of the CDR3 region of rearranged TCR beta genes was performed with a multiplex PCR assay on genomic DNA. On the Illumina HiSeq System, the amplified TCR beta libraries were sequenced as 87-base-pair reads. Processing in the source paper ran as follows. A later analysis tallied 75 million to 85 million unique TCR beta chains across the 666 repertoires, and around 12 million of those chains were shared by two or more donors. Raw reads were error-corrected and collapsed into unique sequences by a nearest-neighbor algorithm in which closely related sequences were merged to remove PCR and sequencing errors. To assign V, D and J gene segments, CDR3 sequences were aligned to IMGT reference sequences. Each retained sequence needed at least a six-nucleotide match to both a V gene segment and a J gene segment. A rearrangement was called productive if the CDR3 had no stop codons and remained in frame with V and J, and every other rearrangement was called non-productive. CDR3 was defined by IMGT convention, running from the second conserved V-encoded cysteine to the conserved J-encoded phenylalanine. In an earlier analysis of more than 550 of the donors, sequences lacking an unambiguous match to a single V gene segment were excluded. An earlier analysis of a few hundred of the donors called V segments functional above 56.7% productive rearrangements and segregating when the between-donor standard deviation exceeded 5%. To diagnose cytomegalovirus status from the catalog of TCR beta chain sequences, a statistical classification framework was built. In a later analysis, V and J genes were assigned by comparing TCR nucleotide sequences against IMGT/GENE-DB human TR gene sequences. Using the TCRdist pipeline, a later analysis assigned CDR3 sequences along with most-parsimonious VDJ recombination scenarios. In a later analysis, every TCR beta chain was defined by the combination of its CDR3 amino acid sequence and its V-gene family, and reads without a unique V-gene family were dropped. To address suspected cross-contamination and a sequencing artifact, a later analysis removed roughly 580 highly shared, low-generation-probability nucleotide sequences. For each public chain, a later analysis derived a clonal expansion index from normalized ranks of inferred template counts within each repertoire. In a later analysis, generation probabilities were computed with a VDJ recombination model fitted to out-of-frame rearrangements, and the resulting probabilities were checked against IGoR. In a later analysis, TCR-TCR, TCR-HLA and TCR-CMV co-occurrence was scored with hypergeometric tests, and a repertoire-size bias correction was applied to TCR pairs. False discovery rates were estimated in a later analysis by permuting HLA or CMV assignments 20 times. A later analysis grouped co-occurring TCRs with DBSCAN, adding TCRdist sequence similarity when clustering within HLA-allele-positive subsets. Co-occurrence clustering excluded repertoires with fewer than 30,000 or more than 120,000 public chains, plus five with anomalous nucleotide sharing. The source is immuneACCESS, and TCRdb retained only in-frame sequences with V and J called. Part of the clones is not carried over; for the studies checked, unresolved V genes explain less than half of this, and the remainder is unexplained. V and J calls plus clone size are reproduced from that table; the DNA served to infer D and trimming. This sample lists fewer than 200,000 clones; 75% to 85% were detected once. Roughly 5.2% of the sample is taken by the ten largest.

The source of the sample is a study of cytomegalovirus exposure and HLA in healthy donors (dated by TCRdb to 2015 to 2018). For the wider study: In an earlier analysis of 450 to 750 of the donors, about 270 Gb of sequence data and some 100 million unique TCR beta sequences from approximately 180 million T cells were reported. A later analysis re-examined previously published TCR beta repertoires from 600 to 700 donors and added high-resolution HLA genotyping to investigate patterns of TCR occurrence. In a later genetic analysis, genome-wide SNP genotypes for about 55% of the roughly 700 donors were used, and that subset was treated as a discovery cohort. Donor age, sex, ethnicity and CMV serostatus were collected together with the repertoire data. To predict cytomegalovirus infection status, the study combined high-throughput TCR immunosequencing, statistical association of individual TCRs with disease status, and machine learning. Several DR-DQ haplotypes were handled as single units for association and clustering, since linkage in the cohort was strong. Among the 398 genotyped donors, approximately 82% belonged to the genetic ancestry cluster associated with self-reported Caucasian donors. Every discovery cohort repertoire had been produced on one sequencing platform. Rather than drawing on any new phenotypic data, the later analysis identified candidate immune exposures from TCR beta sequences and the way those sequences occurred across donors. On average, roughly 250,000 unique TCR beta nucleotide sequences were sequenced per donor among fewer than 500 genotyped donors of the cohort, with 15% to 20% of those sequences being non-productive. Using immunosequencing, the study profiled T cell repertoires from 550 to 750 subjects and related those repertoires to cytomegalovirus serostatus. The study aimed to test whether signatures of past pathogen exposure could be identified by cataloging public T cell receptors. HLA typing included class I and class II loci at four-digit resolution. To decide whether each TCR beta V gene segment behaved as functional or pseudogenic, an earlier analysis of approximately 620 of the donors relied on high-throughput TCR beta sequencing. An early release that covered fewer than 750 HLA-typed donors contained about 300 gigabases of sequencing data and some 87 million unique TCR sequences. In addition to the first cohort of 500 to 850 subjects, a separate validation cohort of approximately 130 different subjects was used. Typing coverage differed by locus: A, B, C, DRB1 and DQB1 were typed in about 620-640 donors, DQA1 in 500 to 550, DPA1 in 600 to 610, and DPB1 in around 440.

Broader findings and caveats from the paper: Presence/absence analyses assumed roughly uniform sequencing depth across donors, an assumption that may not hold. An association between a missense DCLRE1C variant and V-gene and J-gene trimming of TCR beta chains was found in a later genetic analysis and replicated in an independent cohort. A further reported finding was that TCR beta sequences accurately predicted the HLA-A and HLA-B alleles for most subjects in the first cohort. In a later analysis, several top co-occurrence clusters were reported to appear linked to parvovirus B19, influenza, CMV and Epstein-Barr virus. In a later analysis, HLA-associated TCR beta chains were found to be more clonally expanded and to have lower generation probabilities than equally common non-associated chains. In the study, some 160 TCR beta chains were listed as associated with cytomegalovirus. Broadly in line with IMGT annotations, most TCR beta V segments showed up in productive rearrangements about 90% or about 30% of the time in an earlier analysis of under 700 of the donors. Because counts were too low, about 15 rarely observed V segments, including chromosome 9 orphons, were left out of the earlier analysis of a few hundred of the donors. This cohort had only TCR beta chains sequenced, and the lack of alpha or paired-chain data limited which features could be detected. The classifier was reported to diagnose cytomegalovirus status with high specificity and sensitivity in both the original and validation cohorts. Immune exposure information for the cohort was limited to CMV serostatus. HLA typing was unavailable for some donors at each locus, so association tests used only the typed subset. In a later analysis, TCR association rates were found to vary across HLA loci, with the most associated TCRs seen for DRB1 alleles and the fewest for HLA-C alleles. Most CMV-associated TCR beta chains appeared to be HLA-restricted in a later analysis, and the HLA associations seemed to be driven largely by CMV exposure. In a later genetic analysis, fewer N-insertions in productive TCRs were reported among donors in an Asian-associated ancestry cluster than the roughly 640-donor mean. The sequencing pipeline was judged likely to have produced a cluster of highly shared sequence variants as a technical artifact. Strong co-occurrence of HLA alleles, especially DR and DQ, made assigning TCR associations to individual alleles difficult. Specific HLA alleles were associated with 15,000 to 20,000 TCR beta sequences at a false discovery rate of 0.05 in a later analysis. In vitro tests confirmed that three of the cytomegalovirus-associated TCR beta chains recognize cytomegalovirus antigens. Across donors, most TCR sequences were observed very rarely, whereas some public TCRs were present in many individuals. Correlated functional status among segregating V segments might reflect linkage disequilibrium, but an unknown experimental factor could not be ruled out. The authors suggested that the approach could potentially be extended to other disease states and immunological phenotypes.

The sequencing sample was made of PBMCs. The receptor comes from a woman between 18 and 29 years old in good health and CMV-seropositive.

The CDR3 is CASSTGGNYGYTF. The DNA is TGTGCCTCCTCGACAGGGGGCAACTATGGCTACACCTTC. The chain is encoded by TRBV27 joined to TRBJ1-2; 10 junctional bases match TRBD1. Compared with germline, V lacks 11 bases and J lacks 2 bases; bases without a gene match: 5. Measured from the cysteine to the phenylalanine, the CDR3 is 13 residues long. The kept DNA is CDR3 alone, 39 bases in frame from the first base. Looking up the germline V gene (reference sequence) yields CDR1 MNHEY and CDR2 SMNVEV.